This entry lists 30 T cell receptor beta chains sequenced from one sample in a study of T cell responses to AZD1222 COVID-19 vaccine. TCRdb keeps only in-frame clones here, not all; method: immunoSEQ multiplex PCR. This sample yields 140,000 to 150,000 clones, of which roughly nine tenths are seen a single time; 1.6% belongs to the top ten. This sample comprised peripheral blood, obtained on day 0 of AZD1222 vaccination. The source is an adult in good health.

The chain uses TRBV7-2 and TRBJ2-7; TRBD1 aligns across 7 bases. Germline V CDR1 and CDR2: SGHTA, FQGNSA. The CDR3 consists of 11 residues. V shed 4 bases, J shed 7 bases, and the junction held 1 base outside the gene matches. Here the CDR3 DNA reads TGTGCCAGCAGCTACAGGGGTGAGCAGTACTTC. Translated, it gives CASSYRGEQYF.

CDR3 region: CATSRQRQSSYNSPLHF. The CDR3 bases are TGTGCCACCAGCAGGCAACGACAGAGCTCCTATAATTCACCCCTCCACTTT. The chain couples TRBV15 to TRBJ1-6; TRBD1 might be the D (5 bases). Germline V gene sequence: CDR1 LNHNV, CDR2 YYDKDF (reference sequence). Deletions cut 3 bases from V and 0 bases from J, with 12 bases between. The CDR3 runs 17 residues.

This clone is a singleton in its sample. The V gene is TRBV7-7, the J gene TRBJ1-6, with TRBD1 matching 8 bases. This CDR3 contains 16 residues. From germline, CDR1 is SSHAT and CDR2 FNYEAQ (reference sequence). Trimming cost V 5 bases and J 7 bases; bases outside gene matches: 10. The CDR3 here is CASSAQPRQGNSPLHF. CDR3 bases: TGTGCCAGCAGCGCCCAACCTAGACAGGGGAATTCACCCCTCCACTTT. Filled out from reference TRBV7-7 and TRBJ1-6, the complete variable domain reads GAGVSQSPRYKVTKRGQDVTLRCDPISSHATLYWYQQALGQGPEFLTYFNYEAQPDKSGLPSDRFSAERPEGSISTLTIQRTEQRDSAMYRCASSAQPRQGNSPLHFGNGTRLTVT.

This clone is a singleton in its sample. The J gene is TRBJ1-2, the V gene TRBV28, with 8 nucleotides matching TRBD1. Germline CDR1 reads MDHEN; CDR2 reads SYDVKM. With 3 bases clipped from V and 7 bases from J, the junction kept 10 bases outside the gene matches. This CDR3 has 15 residues. In nucleotides, the CDR3 is TGTGCCAGCAGTTTTCGGGACAGGACCAGAGGTGGCTACACCTTC. Protein product: CASSFRDRTRGGYTF.

The chain recombines TRBV5-1 with TRBJ2-7, with 7 bases identical to TRBD1. CDR1 SGHRS and CDR2 YFSETQ come from the germline V gene. There are 15 residues in the CDR3. After removal of 2 bases from V and 5 bases from J, the junction contained 10 bases not matched to a gene. The DNA of the CDR3 is TGCGCCAGCAGCTTTGAGGGGGCCCCCTACGACGAGCAGTACTTC. This gives the protein CASSFEGAPYDEQYF.

The chain carries TRBV6-5 and TRBJ1-6, with 8 bases lining up with TRBD1. The CDR3 has 15 amino acids. Per the germline V gene, CDR1 is MNHEY and CDR2 is SVGAGI. V was pared by 2 bases and J by 7 bases, with 4 bases of the junction left unmatched. The CDR3 loop reads CASSYAGQANSPLHF. CDR3 DNA sequence: TGTGCCAGCAGTTACGCGGGACAGGCCAATTCACCCCTCCACTTT.

The V and J genes are TRBV27 and TRBJ2-2, with D possibly matching TRBD2 (5 bases). CDR3 length: 13 amino acids. Germline CDR1 and CDR2: MNHEY and SMNVEV (reference sequence). V was pared by 1 base and J by 6 bases, with 6 bases between. Here the CDR3 reads CASSLFGAGELFF. CDR3 nucleotide sequence: TGTGCCAGCAGTTTATTCGGGGCCGGGGAGCTGTTTTTT.

This clone was found once. The chain has TRBV11-3 and TRBJ2-3; TRBD1 agrees at 7 bases. The CDR3 has 13 residues. Germline V gene lookup returns CDR1 SGHNT and CDR2 YENEEA. V shed 1 base and J 5 bases; nucleotides not matched to a gene: 0. In DNA form, the CDR3 reads TGTGCCAGCAGCTTAGCAGGGGGAGATACGCAGTATTTT. Amino acid sequence: CASSLAGGDTQYF.

The chain recombines TRBV25-1 with TRBJ1-5; the D gene is possibly TRBD1 (5 bases). V gave up 6 bases and J gave up 0 bases, with 9 bases separating them. The CDR3 length is 14 residues. CDR1 is MGHDK, CDR2 SYGVNS, per germline. The CDR3 bases are TGTGCCAGCAGGGGAAGGGGTAGCAATCAGCCCCAGCATTTT. Its translation: CASRGRGSNQPQHF. Full variable domain (outside the CDR3, taken from reference TRBV25-1 and TRBJ1-5): EADIYQTPRYLVIGTGKKITLECSQTMGHDKMYWYQQDPGMELHLIHYSYGVNSTEKGDLSSESTVSRIRTEHFPLTLESARPSHTSQYLCASRGRGSNQPQHFGDGTRLSIL.

The CDR3 protein is CASSSRASIETQYF. The DNA of the CDR3 is TGCGCCAGCAGCTCCAGGGCATCCATAGAGACCCAGTACTTC. The rearrangement uses TRBV5-1 and TRBJ2-5; TRBD1 might be the D (5 bases). The CDR3 has 14 amino acids. Per the germline V gene, CDR1 is SGHRS and CDR2 is YFSETQ. V lost 3 bases to trimming and J lost 4 bases, with 13 bases between them.

The rearrangement links TRBV27 to TRBJ2-7; TRBD1 might be the D (5 bases). Between the trimmed V and J ends, which lost 8 bases and 4 bases, there was a span of 15 bases. The CDR3 is 13 amino acids. Germline V gives CDR1 MNHEY, CDR2 SMNVEV (reference sequence). Here the CDR3 DNA reads TGTGCCAGCTCGGCTTGGGGCGCGTACGAGCAGTACTTC. Encoded protein: CASSAWGAYEQYF.

This chain joins TRBV5-1 and TRBJ2-7; 12 nucleotides line up with TRBD1. Germline V CDR1 and CDR2: SGHRS, YFSETQ. CDR3 length: 16 amino acids. With V trimmed by 6 bases and J by 4 bases, 11 bases remained unmatched. The CDR3 loop reads CASTSGGTGGGYEQYF. The CDR3 DNA is TGCGCCAGCACCTCCGGGGGGACAGGGGGCGGGTACGAGCAGTACTTC. Together with reference TRBV5-1 and TRBJ2-7, the CDR3 gives the full variable domain: KAGVTQTPRYLIKTRGQQVTLSCSPISGHRSVSWYQQTPGQGLQFLFEYFSETQRNKGNFPGRFSGRQFSNSRSEMNVSTLELGDSALYLCASTSGGTGGGYEQYFGPGTRLTVT.

The chain recombines TRBV9 with TRBJ2-2, with D possibly called TRBD1 or TRBD2 (6 bases each). Trimming took off 4 bases at V and 6 bases at J, with 16 bases between the two ends. The CDR3 length is 15 residues. Germline V lookup: CDR1 SGDLS, CDR2 YYNGEE. The CDR3 reads CASSPVGGLPGELFF. In nucleotides, the CDR3 is TGTGCCAGCAGCCCCGTCGGGGGCCTGCCCGGGGAGCTGTTTTTT.

V gene TRBV30 combines with J gene TRBJ2-1, with TRBD1 matching over 10 bases. The CDR3 runs to 14 residues. From germline, CDR1 is GTSNPN and CDR2 SVGIG (reference sequence). Losses at the gene ends were 5 bases for V and 3 bases for J; bases not matched to a gene: 4. CDR3 sequence reads: CAWGRTGGYNEQFF. In DNA form, the CDR3 reads TGTGCCTGGGGAAGGACAGGGGGCTACAATGAGCAGTTCTTC.

V usage is TRBV27 and J usage is TRBJ2-1, with D hard to call. The CDR3 is 13 residues long. Germline loops: CDR1 MNHEY, CDR2 SMNVEV (reference sequence). Trimming removed 6 bases from V and 3 bases from J, with 9 bases in between. The CDR3 DNA follows: TGTGCCAGCAGCGACCCGCGCTACAATGAGCAGTTCTTC. Its protein product is CASSDPRYNEQFF.

V usage is TRBV24-1 and J usage is TRBJ2-1, with unresolved D. In germline, CDR1 is KGHDR, CDR2 SFDVKD. This CDR3 has 16 amino acids. The V end lost 1 base, the J end lost 6 bases, and 15 bases lay between the germline ends. Written as DNA, the CDR3 is TGTGCCACCAGTGATTTCATCTCGAGTCTACCCAATGAGCAGTTCTTC. It specifies CATSDFISSLPNEQFF.

The chain combines TRBV1 with TRBJ2-7. TRBV1 is a known pseudogene. This CDR3 is 13 amino acids long. CDR3 in DNA: TGCACCAGCAGCCCCCAAATTTATTACGAGCAGTACTTC. This codes for CTSSPQIYYEQYF.

V and J are TRBV9 and TRBJ2-7; tentatively, D is TRBD1 or TRBD2 (5 bases each). CDR3 length equals 14 residues. Deletions cut 3 bases from V and 0 bases from J, with 10 bases between. Looked up from germline, CDR1 is SGDLS and CDR2 is YYNGEE. The chain's CDR3 is CASSGGAISYEQYF. The CDR3 coding sequence is TGTGCCAGCAGCGGAGGGGCTATCTCCTACGAGCAGTACTTC.

This chain joins TRBV9 and TRBJ2-7, with unresolved D. This CDR3 is 11 amino acids long. Germline V gene sequence: CDR1 SGDLS, CDR2 YYNGEE. Between the trimmed V and J ends, which lost 4 bases and 2 bases, there was a span of 4 bases. CDR3 loop: CASSITYEQYF. For the CDR3, the DNA is TGTGCCAGCAGCATCACCTACGAGCAGTACTTC.

This clone was counted only a few times. The chain joins TRBV7-9 to TRBJ1-1; tentatively, D is TRBD1 (6 bases). Germline V lookup: CDR1 SEHNR, CDR2 FQNEAQ (reference sequence). The CDR3 loop spans 18 amino acids. Trimming took 5 bases from V and 0 from J, leaving 22 bases between them. The CDR3 nucleotides are TGTGCCAGCAGCCCTGCGGGACACAAAAAAACCTTGAACACTGAAGCTTTCTTT. Its translation is CASSPAGHKKTLNTEAFF. The whole variable domain, filled in from reference TRBV7-9 and TRBJ1-1, reads DTGVSQNPRHKITKRGQNVTFRCDPISEHNRLYWYRQTLGQGPEFLTYFQNEAQLEKSRLLSDRFSAERPKGSFSTLEIQRTEQGDSAMYLCASSPAGHKKTLNTEAFFGQGTRLTVV.

V and J are TRBV30 and TRBJ1-3, with D maybe TRBD1 (5 bases). The CDR3 contains 12 residues. Trimming took off 5 bases at V and 2 bases at J, with 7 bases between the two ends. Germline V CDR1 and CDR2: GTSNPN, SVGIG (reference sequence). Here the CDR3 DNA reads TGTGCCTGGGTAGGGGCTGGAAACACCATATATTTT. Protein sequence: CAWVGAGNTIYF.

This CDR3 reads CASSAAKTSGASYTDTQYF. CDR3 sequence (DNA): TGTGCCAGCAGTGCTGCCAAGACTAGCGGGGCCTCTTACACAGATACGCAGTATTTT. The gene calls are TRBV5-4 and TRBJ2-3, with TRBD2 matching over 11 bases. J gave up 2 bases and V 5 bases, and 16 bases lay outside the gene matches. The V gene's germline CDR1 is SGHNT and CDR2 YYREEE (reference sequence). The CDR3 consists of 19 residues.

This chain joins TRBV6-5 and TRBJ2-1, with D possibly matching TRBD1 (6 bases). CDR3 length: 16 residues. Germline assignment: CDR1 MNHEY and CDR2 SVGAGI. Trimming left V 0 bases short and J 5 bases short, with 14 bases between. This CDR3 reads CASSYSRRTVDNEQFF. The CDR3 DNA is TGTGCCAGCAGTTACTCGCGTCGGACAGTTGACAATGAGCAGTTCTTC.

Concerning this clone: Other DNA sequences of this sample code for an identical CDR3. The gene calls are TRBV12-3 or TRBV12-4 and TRBJ2-5; unclear D gene. The germline V and J ends were trimmed by 5 bases and 2 bases, with 3 bases remaining between them. The CDR3 is 11 residues long. CDR3 nucleotide sequence: TGTGCCAGCAGTCTTCAAGAGACCCAGTACTTC. This encodes CASSLQETQYF.

The CDR3 DNA sequence: TGTGCCAGTAGTAGTTTCGATCAGAGCCATATGAACTATGGCTACACCTTC. Amino acid sequence: CASSSFDQSHMNYGYTF. The gene calls are TRBV19 and TRBJ1-2; D ambiguous. The CDR3 runs 17 residues. Deletions cut 4 bases from V and 2 bases from J, with 20 bases between. The germline CDR1 and CDR2 sequences are LNHDA and SQIVND (reference sequence). Based on the CDR3 plus reference TRBV19 and TRBJ1-2, the full variable domain is DGGITQSPKYLFRKEGQNVTLSCEQNLNHDAMYWYRQDPGQGLRLIYYSQIVNDFQKGDIAEGYSVSREKKESFPLTVTSAQKNPTAFYLCASSSFDQSHMNYGYTFGSGTRLTVV.

The chain couples TRBV18 to TRBJ2-5; D gene unclear. The CDR3 consists of 15 residues. The germline V gene has CDR1 KGHSH and CDR2 LQKENI. V lost 3 bases and J lost 3, with 14 bases in between. In DNA form, the CDR3 reads TGTGCCAGCTCACCTAATTACGGTGGGGAAGAGACCCAGTACTTC. Residues: CASSPNYGGEETQYF.

The rearrangement uses TRBV9 and TRBJ1-3, with unresolved D. V lost 3 bases and J lost 0, with 13 bases in between. CDR1 SGDLS and CDR2 YYNGEE come from the germline V gene. This CDR3 contains 16 residues. This CDR3 is CASSAVIRASGNTIYF. The CDR3, as DNA: TGTGCCAGCAGCGCGGTAATTAGGGCCTCTGGAAACACCATATATTTT.

The chain combines TRBV28 with TRBJ1-6; TRBD1 matches at 7 bases. Germline V gene lookup returns CDR1 MDHEN and CDR2 SYDVKM. The V and J ends lost 2 bases and 0 bases, in that order; junction bases with no gene match: 10. The CDR3 extends over 19 amino acids. The CDR3: CASSLGVTGRSSYNSPLHF. CDR3 DNA sequence: TGTGCCAGCAGTTTAGGAGTGACAGGGCGATCCTCCTATAATTCACCCCTCCACTTT.

This sequence joins TRBV4-1 and TRBJ2-5, with D uncertain. CDR3 size: 13 residues. Germline V gene lookup returns CDR1 MGHRA and CDR2 YSYEKL. V lost 1 base, J lost 4 bases, and 7 bases lay in between. In nucleotides, the CDR3 is TGCGCCAGCAGCCAAGTCATTGGAGAGACCCAGTACTTC. Protein: CASSQVIGETQYF.

This chain links TRBV2 with TRBJ1-1; D gene ambiguous. Germline lookup yields CDR1 SNHLY and CDR2 FYNNEI. The CDR3 loop spans 13 amino acids. Trimming took off 11 bases at V and 1 base at J, with 14 bases between the two ends. The CDR3 spells CACRLTRNTEAFF. The CDR3, as DNA: TGTGCCTGCCGTCTCACACGGAACACTGAAGCTTTCTTT.